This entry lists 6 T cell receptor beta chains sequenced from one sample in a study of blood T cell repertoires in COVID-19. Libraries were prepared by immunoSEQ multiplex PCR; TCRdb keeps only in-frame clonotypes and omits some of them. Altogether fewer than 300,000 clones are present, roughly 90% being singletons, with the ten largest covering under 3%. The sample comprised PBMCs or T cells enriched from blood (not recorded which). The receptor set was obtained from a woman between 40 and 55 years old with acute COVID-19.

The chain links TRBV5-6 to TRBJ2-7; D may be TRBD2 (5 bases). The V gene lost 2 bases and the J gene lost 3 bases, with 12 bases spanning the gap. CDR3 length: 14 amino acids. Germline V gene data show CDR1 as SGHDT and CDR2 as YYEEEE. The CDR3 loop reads CASSFAGPGYEQYF. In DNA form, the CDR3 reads TGTGCCAGCAGCTTTGCGGGCCCCGGCTACGAGCAGTACTTC.

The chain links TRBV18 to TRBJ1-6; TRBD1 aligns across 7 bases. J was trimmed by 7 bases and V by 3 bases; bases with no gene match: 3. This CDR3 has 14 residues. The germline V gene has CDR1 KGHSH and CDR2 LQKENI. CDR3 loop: CASSPAGGNSPLHF. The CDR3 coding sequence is TGTGCCAGCTCACCGGCAGGGGGGAATTCACCCCTCCACTTT.

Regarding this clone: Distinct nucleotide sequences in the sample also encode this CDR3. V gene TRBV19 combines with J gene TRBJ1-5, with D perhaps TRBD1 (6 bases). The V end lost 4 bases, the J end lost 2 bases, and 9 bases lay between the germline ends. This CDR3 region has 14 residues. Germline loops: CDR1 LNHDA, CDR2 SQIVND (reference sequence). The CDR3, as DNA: TGTGCCAGTAGTAGCCGACAGGGCAATCAGCCCCAGCATTTT. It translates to CASSSRQGNQPQHF.

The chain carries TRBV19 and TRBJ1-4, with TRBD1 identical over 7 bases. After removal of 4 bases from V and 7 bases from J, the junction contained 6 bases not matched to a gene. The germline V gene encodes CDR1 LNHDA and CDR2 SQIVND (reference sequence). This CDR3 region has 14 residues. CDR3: CASSTWDSPEKLFF. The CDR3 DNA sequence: TGTGCCAGTAGTACCTGGGACAGCCCTGAAAAACTGTTTTTT. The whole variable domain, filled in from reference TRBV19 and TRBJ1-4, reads DGGITQSPKYLFRKEGQNVTLSCEQNLNHDAMYWYRQDPGQGLRLIYYSQIVNDFQKGDIAEGYSVSREKKESFPLTVTSAQKNPTAFYLCASSTWDSPEKLFFGSGTQLSVL.

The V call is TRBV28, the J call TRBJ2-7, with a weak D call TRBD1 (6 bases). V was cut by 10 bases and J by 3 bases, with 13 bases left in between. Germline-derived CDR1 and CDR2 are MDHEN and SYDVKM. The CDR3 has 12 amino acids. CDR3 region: CATAVGGYEQYF. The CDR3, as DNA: TGTGCCACCGCGGTAGGGGGCTACGAGCAGTACTTC.

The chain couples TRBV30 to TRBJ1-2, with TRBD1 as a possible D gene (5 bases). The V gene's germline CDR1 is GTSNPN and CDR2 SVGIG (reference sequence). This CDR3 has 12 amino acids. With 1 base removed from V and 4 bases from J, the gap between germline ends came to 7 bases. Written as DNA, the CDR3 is TGTGCCTGGAGTGGACAGACCTATGGCTACACCTTC. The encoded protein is CAWSGQTYGYTF.